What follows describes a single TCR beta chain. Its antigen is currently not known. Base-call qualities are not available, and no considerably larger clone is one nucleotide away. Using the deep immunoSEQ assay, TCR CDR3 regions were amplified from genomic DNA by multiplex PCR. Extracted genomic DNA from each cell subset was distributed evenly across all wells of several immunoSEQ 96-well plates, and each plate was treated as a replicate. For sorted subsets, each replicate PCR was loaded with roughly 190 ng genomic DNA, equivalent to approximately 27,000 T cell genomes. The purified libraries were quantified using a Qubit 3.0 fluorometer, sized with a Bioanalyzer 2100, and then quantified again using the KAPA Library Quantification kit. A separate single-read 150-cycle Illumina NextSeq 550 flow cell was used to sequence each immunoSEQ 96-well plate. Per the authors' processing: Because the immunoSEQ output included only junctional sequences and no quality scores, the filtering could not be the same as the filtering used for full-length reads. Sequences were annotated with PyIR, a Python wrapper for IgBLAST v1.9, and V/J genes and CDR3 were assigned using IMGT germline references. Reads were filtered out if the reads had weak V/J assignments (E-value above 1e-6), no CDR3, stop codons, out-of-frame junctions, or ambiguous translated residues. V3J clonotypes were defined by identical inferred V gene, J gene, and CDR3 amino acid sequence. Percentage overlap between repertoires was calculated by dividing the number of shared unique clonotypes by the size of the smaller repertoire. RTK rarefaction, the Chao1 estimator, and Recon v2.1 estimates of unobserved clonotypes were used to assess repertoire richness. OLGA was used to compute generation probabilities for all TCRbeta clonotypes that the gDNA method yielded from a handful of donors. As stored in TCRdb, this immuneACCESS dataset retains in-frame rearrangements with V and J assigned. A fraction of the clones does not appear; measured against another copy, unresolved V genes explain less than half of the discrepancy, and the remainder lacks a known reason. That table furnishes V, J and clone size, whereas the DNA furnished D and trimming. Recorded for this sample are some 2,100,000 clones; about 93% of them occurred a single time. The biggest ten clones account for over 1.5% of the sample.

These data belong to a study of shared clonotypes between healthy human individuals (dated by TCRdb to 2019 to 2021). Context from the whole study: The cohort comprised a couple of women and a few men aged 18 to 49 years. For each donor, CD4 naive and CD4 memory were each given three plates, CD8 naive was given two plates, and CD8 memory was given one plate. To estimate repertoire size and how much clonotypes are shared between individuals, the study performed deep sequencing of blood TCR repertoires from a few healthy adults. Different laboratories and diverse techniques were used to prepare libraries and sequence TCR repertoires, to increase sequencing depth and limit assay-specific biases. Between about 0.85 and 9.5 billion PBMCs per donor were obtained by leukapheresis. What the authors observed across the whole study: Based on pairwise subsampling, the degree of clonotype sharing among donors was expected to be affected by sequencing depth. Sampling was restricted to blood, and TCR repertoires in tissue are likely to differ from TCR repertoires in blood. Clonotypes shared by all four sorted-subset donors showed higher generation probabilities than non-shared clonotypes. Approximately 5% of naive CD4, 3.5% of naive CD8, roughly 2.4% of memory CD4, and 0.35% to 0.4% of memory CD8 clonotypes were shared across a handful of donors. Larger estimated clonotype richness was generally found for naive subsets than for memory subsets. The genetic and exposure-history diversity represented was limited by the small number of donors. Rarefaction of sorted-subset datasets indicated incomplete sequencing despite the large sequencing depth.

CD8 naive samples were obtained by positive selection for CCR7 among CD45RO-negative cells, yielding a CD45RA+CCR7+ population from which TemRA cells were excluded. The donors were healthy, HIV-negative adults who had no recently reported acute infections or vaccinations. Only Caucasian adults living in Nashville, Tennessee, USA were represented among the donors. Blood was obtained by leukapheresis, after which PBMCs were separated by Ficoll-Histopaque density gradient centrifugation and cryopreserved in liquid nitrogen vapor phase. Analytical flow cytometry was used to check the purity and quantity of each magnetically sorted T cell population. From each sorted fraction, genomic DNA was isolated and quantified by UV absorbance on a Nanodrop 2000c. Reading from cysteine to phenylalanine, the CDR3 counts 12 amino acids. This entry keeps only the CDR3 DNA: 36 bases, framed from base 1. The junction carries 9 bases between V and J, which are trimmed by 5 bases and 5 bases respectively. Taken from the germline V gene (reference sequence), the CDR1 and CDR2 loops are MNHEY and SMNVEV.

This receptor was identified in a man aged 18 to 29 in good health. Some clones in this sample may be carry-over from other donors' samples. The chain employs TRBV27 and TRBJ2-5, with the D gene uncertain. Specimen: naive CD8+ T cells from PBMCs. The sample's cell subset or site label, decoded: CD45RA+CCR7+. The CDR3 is CASSPPRETQYF. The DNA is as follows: TGTGCCAGCAGTCCTCCCCGGGAGACCCAGTACTTC.